This entry lists 23 T cell receptor beta chains sequenced from one sample in a study of shared clonotypes between healthy human individuals. CD8 cells classed as naive were CD45RO-negative and positively selected for CCR7, excluding terminally differentiated effector memory CD45RA+ cells. Sequenced by immunoSEQ multiplex PCR; TCRdb stores in-frame clones only, minus some. This table holds roughly 550,000 clones, about 95% found once. Sample: naive CD8+ T cells sorted from blood. The receptors derive from a woman under 40 in good health.

V usage is TRBV2 and J usage is TRBJ2-5; D remains unclear. The germline V gene encodes CDR1 SNHLY and CDR2 FYNNEI. V lost 4 bases to trimming and J lost 1 base, with 7 bases between them. CDR3 size: 13 residues. CDR3 DNA: TGTGCCAGCAGTGCGCCTGGCCAAGAGACCCAGTACTTC. It encodes CASSAPGQETQYF.

The chain couples TRBV13 to TRBJ1-2, with 11 nucleotides matching TRBD1. V gave up 3 bases and J gave up 4 bases; unmatched junction bases: 4. CDR1 is PRHDT and CDR2 is FYEKMQ in the germline V gene (reference sequence). The CDR3 runs to 15 residues. The CDR3 reads CASSFGQGAIYGYTF. CDR3 in DNA: TGTGCCAGCAGCTTCGGACAGGGGGCAATCTATGGCTACACCTTC.

The CDR3 reads CASSLTSNNEQFF. For the CDR3, the DNA is TGTGCCAGCAGCTTGACTAGCAACAATGAGCAGTTCTTC. The rearrangement links TRBV7-9 to TRBJ2-1, with TRBD2 matching over 7 bases. The CDR3 consists of 13 residues. The germline CDR1 and CDR2 sequences are SEHNR and FQNEAQ (reference sequence). After removal of 3 bases from V and 5 bases from J, the junction contained 1 base not matched to a gene. The full variable domain, completed using reference TRBV7-9 and TRBJ2-1, is DTGVSQNPRHKITKRGQNVTFRCDPISEHNRLYWYRQTLGQGPEFLTYFQNEAQLEKSRLLSDRFSAERPKGSFSTLEIQRTEQGDSAMYLCASSLTSNNEQFFGPGTRLTVL.

The chain employs TRBV5-1 and TRBJ2-6; unclear D gene. The CDR3 consists of 16 residues. Germline assignment: CDR1 SGHRS and CDR2 YFSETQ. Trimming removed 4 bases from V and 2 bases from J, with 13 bases in between. The CDR3 DNA reads as TGCGCCAGCAGCGCAGGCGCAGGTCCTGGGGCCAACGTCCTGACTTTC. This translates into CASSAGAGPGANVLTF.

This clone has only one observation. The rearrangement joins TRBV7-9 to TRBJ1-1; D not resolved. V gave up 8 bases and J gave up 5 bases, with 18 bases separating them. The CDR3 covers 14 residues. Per the germline V gene, CDR1 is SEHNR and CDR2 is FQNEAQ (reference sequence). DNA of the CDR3: TGTGCCAGCCCGTCTATAGCTACGGGAACTGAAGCTTTCTTT. Amino acids: CASPSIATGTEAFF. The full variable domain, rest sourced from reference TRBV7-9 and TRBJ1-1, is DTGVSQNPRHKITKRGQNVTFRCDPISEHNRLYWYRQTLGQGPEFLTYFQNEAQLEKSRLLSDRFSAERPKGSFSTLEIQRTEQGDSAMYLCASPSIATGTEAFFGQGTRLTVV.

The rearrangement links TRBV6-1 to TRBJ2-3; D is perhaps TRBD1 (5 bases). The V gene lost 2 bases and the J gene lost 3 bases, with 24 bases spanning the gap. CDR1 and CDR2 (germline): MNHNS, SASEGT. The CDR3 sequence is 19 residues long. For the CDR3, the DNA is TGTGCCAGCAGTGAATTCCCCCCTGGGGCGGAAGGGATTACAGATACGCAGTATTTT. Its translation: CASSEFPPGAEGITDTQYF.

This clone was observed once. The V gene is TRBV7-9, the J gene TRBJ2-7; D gene unclear. This CDR3 comprises 14 residues. The V and J ends lost 5 bases and 3 bases respectively, with 14 bases between them. Germline V gene lookup returns CDR1 SEHNR and CDR2 FQNEAQ (reference sequence). The CDR3 protein is CASSPQTDFYEQYF. DNA for the CDR3: TGTGCCAGCAGCCCTCAAACAGATTTCTACGAGCAGTACTTC.

This chain uses TRBV29-1 with TRBJ2-2; D not resolved. The CDR3 spans 14 residues. Germline-derived CDR1 and CDR2 are SQVTM and ANQGSEA. The ends were cut back, 0 bases at V and 7 bases at J, with 12 bases in the middle. CDR3: CSVEEPPTNGELFF. CDR3 bases: TGCAGCGTTGAAGAGCCCCCCACAAACGGGGAGCTGTTTTTT.

The chain carries TRBV5-8 and TRBJ2-2; D gene uncertain. This CDR3 spans 15 amino acids. Germline CDR1 SGHTS, CDR2 YDEGEE. V lost 1 base to trimming and J lost 6 bases, with 13 bases between them. This CDR3 is CASSLFGRTAGELFF. The CDR3 DNA is TGTGCCAGCAGCTTGTTCGGGCGGACGGCCGGGGAGCTGTTTTTT.

This clone was found once. The V and J genes are TRBV29-1 and TRBJ2-1; 14 nucleotides agree with TRBD2. The CDR3 contains 17 residues. Germline V lookup: CDR1 SQVTM, CDR2 ANQGSEA. The V gene end was trimmed by 4 bases and the J gene end by 2 bases; junction bases not matched to a gene: 7. For the CDR3, the DNA is TGCAGCGTTGTGGGACTAGCGGGAGTTGGGACCTACAATGAGCAGTTCTTC. Translation gives CSVVGLAGVGTYNEQFF.

V is TRBV9 and J is TRBJ2-2; 12 nucleotides agree with TRBD2. This CDR3 is 16 amino acids long. V shed 5 bases, J shed 9 bases, and the junction held 11 bases outside the gene matches. CDR1 is SGDLS, CDR2 YYNGEE, per germline. Here the CDR3 reads CASSDLAGGSVRELFF. The CDR3 DNA follows: TGTGCCAGCAGTGATCTAGCGGGAGGGTCTGTTAGGGAGCTGTTTTTT.

The chain carries TRBV19 and TRBJ1-5; a weak D match, TRBD1 (6 bases). Germline V gene data show CDR1 as LNHDA and CDR2 as SQIVND (reference sequence). The CDR3 totals 16 residues. V was shortened by 0 bases and J by 7 bases, with 16 bases between the two germline ends. This chain's CDR3 is CASSIDLAGAGQPQHF. CDR3 coding DNA: TGTGCCAGTAGTATAGATCTGGCAGGGGCAGGACAGCCCCAGCATTTT.

The chain is built from TRBV19 and TRBJ2-7; TRBD2 matches at 7 bases. The V and J ends lost 6 bases and 1 base, in that order; junction bases with no gene match: 3. The CDR3 covers 13 residues. Germline lookup yields CDR1 LNHDA and CDR2 SQIVND (reference sequence). CDR3 in DNA: TGTGCCAGTAGCCTAGCGGCATCCTACGAGCAGTACTTC. Its protein is CASSLAASYEQYF.

A word on this clone: This CDR3 is also generated by other DNA sequences in the sample. This chain connects TRBV27 to TRBJ2-7; the match to TRBD1 covers 11 bases. V lost 5 bases and J lost 4; bases outside the gene matches: 4. Germline V gene sequence: CDR1 MNHEY, CDR2 SMNVEV (reference sequence). This CDR3 has 14 residues. Written as DNA, the CDR3 is TGTGCCAGCAGTCCAGGACAGGGGGCATACGAGCAGTACTTC. The encoded protein is CASSPGQGAYEQYF.

The CDR3, as DNA: TGTGCCAGTGCGGGGCCGGACTATGGCTACACCTTC. The encoded protein is CASAGPDYGYTF. J is TRBJ1-2 and V is TRBV19; possibly TRBD1 for D (5 bases). Germline CDR1 reads LNHDA; CDR2 reads SQIVND (reference sequence). The V end was cut by 8 bases, the J end by 3 bases, with 10 bases between. The CDR3 loop spans 12 amino acids.

The J gene is TRBJ1-3, the V gene TRBV16; perhaps TRBD1 as D (6 bases). Trimming took off 4 bases at V and 0 bases at J, with 19 bases between the two ends. Germline assignment: CDR1 KGHSY and CDR2 FQNENV. CDR3 length: 18 amino acids. CDR3 bases: TGTGCCAGCAGCCCTTACCGGACAGCCGAAAGCTCTGGAAACACCATATATTTT. Translating it yields CASSPYRTAESSGNTIYF. The variable domain in full, with the rest retrieved from reference TRBV16 and TRBJ1-3, is GEEVAQTPKHLVRGEGQKAKLYCAPIKGHSYVFWYQQVLKNEFKFLISFQNENVFDETGMPKERFSAKCLPNSPCSLEIQATKLEDSAVYFCASSPYRTAESSGNTIYFGEGSWLTVV.

The CDR3 sequence is CASSVHREAGREETQYF. CDR3 bases: TGTGCCAGCAGCGTTCACAGGGAGGCAGGTCGAGAAGAGACCCAGTACTTC. The chain links TRBV9 to TRBJ2-5; D may be TRBD1 or TRBD2 (6 bases each). V gave up 2 bases and J gave up 3 bases, with 20 bases separating them. Germline values: CDR1 SGDLS, CDR2 YYNGEE. The CDR3 loop spans 17 amino acids.

The chain is built from TRBV28 and TRBJ1-5; TRBD1 might be the D (5 bases). The germline V gene encodes CDR1 MDHEN and CDR2 SYDVKM. The V and J ends lost 5 bases and 0 bases respectively, with 11 bases between them. This CDR3 spans 15 amino acids. CDR3 DNA: TGTGCCAGCAGTCCCCAGACAGATAGCAATCAGCCCCAGCATTTT. This translates into CASSPQTDSNQPQHF.

In nucleotides, the CDR3 is TGTGCCAGCAGCTTGATCATGAACACCGGGGAGCTGTTTTTT. Encoded protein: CASSLIMNTGELFF. This sequence joins TRBV5-6 and TRBJ2-2, with D hard to call. V was pared by 1 base and J by 1 base, with 5 bases between. The germline V gene encodes CDR1 SGHDT and CDR2 YYEEEE. This CDR3 has 14 residues.

This chain connects TRBV4-1 to TRBJ2-5, with 12 bases that match TRBD2. The last part of the DNA fits TRBJ2-7 better; the J call may be wrong. The length of the CDR3 is 16 residues. Germline V CDR1 and CDR2: MGHRA, YSYEKL. The CDR3 nucleotides are TGCGCCAGCAGCCCCGAACCGGGACTAGCGGGCCACGAGCAGTACTTC. It encodes CASSPEPGLAGHEQYF.

The chain carries TRBV4-1 and TRBJ2-7; 11 bases align to TRBD2. Germline V CDR1 and CDR2: MGHRA, YSYEKL. Trimming cost V 1 base and J 3 bases; bases outside gene matches: 2. This CDR3 has 15 amino acids. CDR3 sequence (DNA): TGCGCCAGCAGCCAAGGGGGACTAGCGGTCTACGAGCAGTACTTC. Protein product: CASSQGGLAVYEQYF.

V gene TRBV4-1 combines with J gene TRBJ1-2; TRBD1 matches 7 bases. CDR1 and CDR2 (germline): MGHRA, YSYEKL. This CDR3 is built from 16 residues. J lost 1 base, V lost 4 bases, and 9 bases had no gene match. CDR3 in DNA: TGCGCCAGCAGCCTCACTCTTACAGGGGTTAACTATGGCTACACCTTC. Encoded protein: CASSLTLTGVNYGYTF.

CDR3 region: CASSLRTEEMITGELFF. CDR3 DNA sequence: TGTGCCAGCAGTTTGCGTACGGAGGAGATGATTACCGGGGAGCTGTTTTTT. The V gene is TRBV28, the J gene TRBJ2-2, with D possibly matching TRBD2 (5 bases). Germline V gene data show CDR1 as MDHEN and CDR2 as SYDVKM. This CDR3 has 17 amino acids. Deletions cut 3 bases from V and 5 bases from J, with 19 bases between.